This T cell receptor beta chain was recorded in a study of blood T cell repertoires in COVID-19 (dated by TCRdb to 2019 to 2021). Regarding the research as a whole: Samples covering the acute and convalescent phases of COVID-19 were provided by collaborators in the United States, Italy and Spain. The sample metadata nearly always contained a de-identified subject ID, COVID-19 status, age in years and sex. The prospective study material was composed of cDNA or gDNA derived from T cells, B-cell-depleted T cells, or PBMCs. Deeply sampled blood TCRbeta repertoires from subjects exposed to, actively infected with, or recovered from COVID-19 were included in the dataset. Samples were obtained from the ongoing ImmuneRACE study (first 160 participants) and from 1,000 to 1,500 subjects provided by 6 global collaborators. A freely available public database, intended as a resource for researchers studying the immune response to SARS-CoV-2, is where the repertoires were released. HLA class I and class II types, where available, came from metadata supplied by the sample provider rather than from assay-based typing.

Whole blood was collected in K2EDTA tubes by collaborating institutions according to the institutions' own protocols. Collaborator samples were shipped for TCRbeta analysis as frozen whole blood, isolated PBMCs, or DNA extracted from either sample type. TCRbeta CDR3 regions were amplified from genomic DNA using the immunoSEQ Assay, a bias-controlled multiplex PCR. Under the source paper's analysis protocol: Nucleated cell counts per sample were estimated from amplification of reference gene primers within the assay. To quantify the absolute abundance of each unique TCRbeta CDR3 rearrangement, sequence reads were collapsed and filtered. Productive Simpson clonality was computed per sample as the square root of Simpson's diversity index over productive rearrangements. TCRdb holds this immuneACCESS table with in-frame rearrangements only. Some clones are missing; in checked studies, unresolved V genes explain under half, and the rest has no known cause. For V, J and clone size, that table is used; D and trimming come from the DNA. Here the sample has 250,000 or so clones; 88% occur a single time. Less than 3.5% of the sample lies in the top ten.

A note on this clone: Its antigen specificity is not known. Base qualities are not recorded, but no much larger clone differs from it by a single base.

V and J are truncated by 8 bases and 7 bases respectively, leaving an intervening sequence of 14 bases. From the cysteine through the phenylalanine, the CDR3 covers 11 amino acids. The only DNA kept is the CDR3, 33 bases in frame from the first base. The CDR1 and CDR2 encoded by the germline V gene (reference sequence) are GTSNPN and SVGIG. Overall study outcomes, separate from this receptor: The amount of clinical and demographic metadata varied by source and participant and was provided uncurated.

The rearrangement combines TRBV30 with TRBJ1-2, and possibly TRBD1, on 5 matching bases. The sample was peripheral blood. The source of this sequence is a woman aged 55-70 years with acute or convalescent COVID-19. The nucleotides read TGTGCCCATTGGGGCAGGGCTGGCTACACCTTC. Its translation is CAHWGRAGYTF.